The 20 T cell receptor beta chains listed next were all sequenced from one sample in a study of cytomegalovirus exposure and HLA in healthy donors. It was with 60 Vbeta and 13 Jbeta primers that the PCR ran. Here immunoSEQ multiplex PCR was the method, and the copy in TCRdb shows in-frame clones only, minus some. The sample holds 80,000 to 130,000 clones, roughly 77% seen once. Sample: PBMCs. The receptors were sampled from a woman aged 50 to 60 in good health and CMV-seropositive.

The rearrangement uses TRBV11-3 and TRBJ2-3, with TRBD2 identical over 8 bases. Trimming removed 3 bases from V and 2 bases from J; junction bases left unmatched: 4. The CDR3 runs 15 residues. Germline loops: CDR1 SGHNT, CDR2 YENEEA. The CDR3, as DNA: TGTGCCAGCAGCTTCTATAGCGGGGACACAGATACGCAGTATTTT. Translated: CASSFYSGDTDTQYF.

J is TRBJ2-1 and V is TRBV7-6; D may be TRBD2 (5 bases). Trimming pared 3 bases from V and 3 bases from J, leaving 18 bases between. This CDR3 comprises 17 residues. Germline V lookup: CDR1 SGHVS, CDR2 FNYEAQ. In DNA form, the CDR3 reads TGTGCCAGCAGCTTTGCTACGGACTTGCAATACTACAATGAGCAGTTCTTC. Amino acids: CASSFATDLQYYNEQFF.

This clone came up a few times. The chain links TRBV5-6 to TRBJ1-1; 7 positions agree with TRBD1. V lost 5 bases and J lost 9; bases outside the gene matches: 7. This CDR3 contains 12 residues. In germline, CDR1 is SGHDT, CDR2 YYEEEE. CDR3 residues: CASSMDRNQAFF. In DNA, the CDR3 is TGTGCCAGCAGTATGGACAGGAATCAAGCTTTCTTT.

This rearrangement joins TRBV5-1 to TRBJ2-1; 7 bases map to TRBD2. Germline loops: CDR1 SGHRS, CDR2 YFSETQ. Trimming took 5 bases from V and 6 from J; bases not matched to a gene: 11. This CDR3 comprises 15 residues. The CDR3 region has the DNA TGCGCCAGCAGGACGAGCGAACTAGCGATCAATGAGCAGTTCTTC. Encoded protein: CASRTSELAINEQFF.

The chain recombines TRBV2 with TRBJ2-5; 7 bases are a match to TRBD1. The CDR3 extends over 16 amino acids. The germline CDR1 and CDR2 sequences are SNHLY and FYNNEI. The V and J ends lost 6 bases and 0 bases, in that order; junction bases with no gene match: 10. The CDR3 sequence: CASRDYSDRYQETQYF. The DNA for the CDR3 is TGTGCCAGCAGAGATTACTCGGACAGGTACCAAGAGACCCAGTACTTC. Drawing the rest from reference TRBV2 and TRBJ2-5, the complete variable domain is EPEVTQTPSHQVTQMGQEVILRCVPISNHLYFYWYRQILGQKVEFLVSFYNNEISEKSEIFDDQFSVERPDGSNFTLKIRSTKLEDSAMYFCASRDYSDRYQETQYFGPGTRLLVL.

This clone was seen more than once but under ten times. This chain connects TRBV6-7 to TRBJ1-5; 10 bases map to TRBD1. TRBV6-7 is given ORF status, its function remaining uncertain. Trimming at V came to 5 bases and at J to 5 bases, leaving 6 bases not matched to a gene. The CDR3 has 15 amino acids. The CDR3 sequence: CASSPQDRGYQPQHF. The CDR3 DNA sequence: TGTGCCAGCAGTCCCCAGGACAGGGGGTATCAGCCCCAGCATTTT.

J is TRBJ2-1 and V is TRBV30; 7 bases fit TRBD1. Trimming removed 2 bases from V and 4 bases from J; junction bases left unmatched: 11. Germline assignment: CDR1 GTSNPN and CDR2 SVGIG (reference sequence). The CDR3 length is 16 residues. The CDR3: CAWSPPAGTAYNEQFF. The CDR3 DNA is TGTGCCTGGAGTCCCCCTGCCGGGACAGCATACAATGAGCAGTTCTTC. Full variable domain (outside the CDR3, taken from reference TRBV30 and TRBJ2-1): SQTIHQWPATLVQPVGSPLSLECTVEGTSNPNLYWYRQAAGRGLQLLFYSVGIGQISSEVPQNLSASRPQDRQFILSSKKLLLSDSGFYLCAWSPPAGTAYNEQFFGPGTRLTVL.

The V call is TRBV5-1, the J call TRBJ1-1; tentative D call: TRBD1 (5 bases). Germline CDR1 and CDR2: SGHRS and YFSETQ. V was cut by 0 bases and J by 6 bases, with 18 bases left in between. The CDR3 is made up of 16 amino acids. CDR3 loop: CASSLASGIGYAEAFF. As DNA, the CDR3 is TGCGCCAGCAGCTTGGCTTCAGGGATCGGCTACGCTGAAGCTTTCTTT.

This chain connects TRBV4-1 to TRBJ1-6; TRBD1 agrees at 8 bases. This CDR3 comprises 18 residues. With V trimmed by 0 bases and J by 5 bases, 9 bases remained unmatched. In germline, CDR1 is MGHRA, CDR2 YSYEKL. Written as DNA, the CDR3 is TGCGCCAGCAGCCAAGAAACCGGACAGGGATACGATAATTCACCCCTCCACTTT. Encoded protein: CASSQETGQGYDNSPLHF.

This sequence joins TRBV2 and TRBJ1-3; no firm D call. The germline V and J ends were trimmed by 7 bases and 4 bases, with 11 bases remaining between them. This CDR3 has 13 amino acids. Germline assignment: CDR1 SNHLY and CDR2 FYNNEI. This chain's CDR3 is CASILLEGNTIYF. The CDR3 bases are TGTGCCAGCATCTTACTGGAGGGAAACACCATATATTTT.

V and J are TRBV19 and TRBJ1-2; D not resolved. Trimming stripped 3 bases from V and 3 bases from J, with 8 bases between. The length of the CDR3 is 13 residues. Looked up from germline, CDR1 is LNHDA and CDR2 is SQIVND (reference sequence). CDR3 sequence: CASSITSDYGYTF. CDR3 sequence (DNA): TGTGCCAGTAGTATTACCAGTGACTATGGCTACACCTTC.

The rearrangement links TRBV30 to TRBJ2-3, with D unresolved. Trimming pared 0 bases from V and 6 bases from J, leaving 10 bases between. This CDR3 comprises 13 residues. CDR1 and CDR2 (germline): GTSNPN, SVGIG (reference sequence). For the CDR3, the DNA is TGTGCCTGGAGTGTACGACTCCGTGATACGCAGTATTTT. Amino acids: CAWSVRLRDTQYF.

This clone was counted once. This chain connects TRBV19 to TRBJ1-1; 7 nucleotides line up with TRBD1. CDR1 and CDR2 from the germline V gene are LNHDA and SQIVND (reference sequence). Unmatched junction bases numbered 11, after V lost 6 bases and J lost 7 bases. This CDR3 spans 14 amino acids. In DNA, the CDR3 is TGTGCCAGTAGCCTGAATGGACAGGCTAGTGAAGCTTTCTTT. It translates to CASSLNGQASEAFF. The variable domain in full, with the rest retrieved from reference TRBV19 and TRBJ1-1, is DGGITQSPKYLFRKEGQNVTLSCEQNLNHDAMYWYRQDPGQGLRLIYYSQIVNDFQKGDIAEGYSVSREKKESFPLTVTSAQKNPTAFYLCASSLNGQASEAFFGQGTRLTVV.

The chain links TRBV4-2 to TRBJ2-1, with D possibly being TRBD1 (5 bases). CDR1 is LGHNA and CDR2 is YNFKEQ in the germline V gene. The CDR3 runs 12 residues. V lost 4 bases and J lost 7, with 8 bases in between. In DNA form, the CDR3 reads TGTGCCAGCAGCCCGACAGCAAATGAGCAGTTCTTC. Translated, it gives CASSPTANEQFF.

J is TRBJ1-2 and V is TRBV2; D might be TRBD1 (5 bases). Trimming removed 2 bases from V and 3 bases from J, with 7 bases in between. The CDR3 spans 13 residues. The germline V gene encodes CDR1 SNHLY and CDR2 FYNNEI. CDR3 DNA: TGTGCCAGCAGTGAACGGGGGTACTATGGCTACACCTTC. Translating it yields CASSERGYYGYTF.

In its sample, this clone was seen a few times. V usage is TRBV5-1 and J usage is TRBJ2-7, with 7 bases fitting TRBD1. V trimming: 1 base; J trimming: 3 bases; junction bases outside the gene matches: 1. CDR3 size: 13 residues. Germline CDR1 and CDR2: SGHRS and YFSETQ. CDR3 in amino acids: CASSLRQGYEQYF. CDR3 DNA: TGCGCCAGCAGCTTGAGACAGGGCTACGAGCAGTACTTC.

The rearrangement links TRBV18 to TRBJ1-2, with D possibly being TRBD1 (5 bases). The V and J ends lost 0 bases and 4 bases respectively, with 15 bases between them. From germline, CDR1 is KGHSH and CDR2 LQKENI. The CDR3 totals 16 residues. CDR3 bases: TGTGCCAGCTCACCACCCCGGCAGGGTAGTGTCTATGGCTACACCTTC. Its translation: CASSPPRQGSVYGYTF. Drawing the rest from reference TRBV18 and TRBJ1-2, the complete variable domain is NAGVMQNPRHLVRRRGQEARLRCSPMKGHSHVYWYRQLPEEGLKFMVYLQKENIIDESGMPKERFSAEFPKEGPSILRIQQVVRGDSAAYFCASSPPRQGSVYGYTFGSGTRLTVV.

Details on this clone: A read error may produce the germline difference seen at one junction end. The sample carries other DNA sequences with the same CDR3. This chain connects TRBV5-6 to TRBJ1-1, with 10 bases matching TRBD1. Germline loops: CDR1 SGHDT, CDR2 YYEEEE. This CDR3 region has 15 residues. CDR3 residues: CASSLKTGGAEEAFF. CDR3 nucleotides: TGTGCCAGCAGCTTGAAGACAGGGGGCGCGGAAGAAGCCTTCTTT.

The chain joins TRBV5-1 to TRBJ1-2; a possible D gene is TRBD1 (6 bases). CDR3 length equals 17 residues. Germline CDR1 is SGHRS and CDR2 is YFSETQ. Trimming took off 4 bases at V and 0 bases at J, with 19 bases between the two ends. The CDR3 DNA reads TGCGCCAGCAGCACCCCAGGGGACGTGAACACTAACTATGGCTACACCTTC. Translation gives CASSTPGDVNTNYGYTF.

V is TRBV30 and J is TRBJ1-1; 7 nucleotides match TRBD1. The V segment lost 3 bases and the J segment 3 bases; nucleotides outside the gene matches: 4. CDR3 length: 13 residues. The germline V gene has CDR1 GTSNPN and CDR2 SVGIG (reference sequence). This CDR3 is CAWRDTGDTEAFF. CDR3 nucleotides: TGTGCCTGGAGAGATACAGGGGACACTGAAGCTTTCTTT.